A selection of T cell receptor beta chains follows, all from one sample in a study of blood T cell repertoires in COVID-19. Here immunoSEQ multiplex PCR was the method, and the copy in TCRdb shows in-frame clones only, minus some. The data hold 30,000 to 50,000 clones, with around 80% observed a single time. Source material: peripheral blood. The receptors derive from an elderly man with active or convalescent COVID-19. The CDR3 runs from the conserved cysteine through the conserved F or W. The D gene is left open where the match is weak. Some rows have no size entry. The others give once, few or many, or a class for an expanded clone.

TRBJ2-1	.	.	TRBV7-9	CASSLISRIYNEQFF	TGTGCCAGCAGCTTAATTAGCAGAATCTACAATGAGCAGTTCTTC
TRBJ1-4	.	.	TRBV24-1	CATSEDSEKLFF	TGTGCCACCAGTGAAGACAGTGAAAAACTGTTTTTT
TRBJ2-1	.	.	TRBV28	CASHSRDEQFF	TGTGCCAGCCACTCGCGCGATGAGCAGTTCTTC
TRBJ2-2	.	.	TRBV27	CASSSLVTGTGELFF	TGTGCCAGCAGTTCCTTAGTAACCGGCACCGGGGAGCTGTTTTTT
TRBJ2-3	.	.	TRBV20-1	CSGRGDTQYF	TGCAGTGGAAGAGGGGATACGCAGTATTTT
TRBJ1-2	.	few	TRBV29-1	CSVPRGSHGYTF	TGCAGCGTCCCCCGGGGAAGTCATGGCTACACCTTC
TRBJ1-4	.	.	TRBV10-3	CAISESGPGEEEKLFF	TGTGCCATCAGTGAGTCGGGGCCAGGGGAAGAGGAAAAACTGTTTTTT
TRBJ1-2	.	.	TRBV10-3	CAISESQGSGYTF	TGTGCCATCAGTGAGTCCCAGGGAAGCGGCTACACCTTC
TRBJ1-2	TRBD1	.	TRBV6-5	CASSYGTDRNYGYTF	TGTGCCAGCAGTTACGGGACAGACAGAAACTATGGCTACACCTTC
TRBJ2-3	TRBD1	.	TRBV19	CASSTRQGAGTDTQYF	TGTGCCAGTAGTACCCGACAGGGGGCTGGCACAGATACGCAGTATTTT
TRBJ1-2	TRBD1	.	TRBV11-3	CASSRGQGEVYYTF	TGTGCCAGCAGCAGGGGACAGGGGGAAGTGTACTACACCTTC
TRBJ2-3	TRBD2	.	TRBV25-1	CASSESAGGGDTDTQYF	TGTGCCAGCAGTGAATCTGCGGGAGGGGGGGACACAGATACGCAGTATTTT
TRBJ1-5	.	.	TRBV28	CASSLQVGNQPQHF	TGTGCCAGCAGTTTACAGGTCGGCAATCAGCCCCAGCATTTT
TRBJ1-2	TRBD1	.	TRBV7-2	CASSPGQGSTVYGYTF	TGTGCCAGCAGCCCGGGACAGGGATCGACGGTCTATGGCTACACCTTC
TRBJ1-1	.	.	TRBV6-5	CASSYSGTRRLTEAFF	TGTGCCAGCAGTTATTCTGGGACAAGGCGCCTCACTGAAGCTTTCTTT
TRBJ1-5	.	.	TRBV7-9	CASSPTGYSNQPQHF	TGTGCCAGCAGCCCAACAGGGTATAGCAATCAGCCCCAGCATTTT
TRBJ2-2	TRBD2	.	TRBV9	CASSVQVAGVVDTGELFF	TGTGCCAGCAGCGTACAGGTAGCGGGGGTTGTGGACACCGGGGAGCTGTTTTTT
TRBJ2-3	TRBD2	few	TRBV14	CASSQGFSGGAYTDTQYF	TGTGCCAGCAGCCAAGGTTTTAGCGGGGGGGCCTACACAGATACGCAGTATTTT
TRBJ1-5	TRBD1	.	TRBV7-9	CASSPWTGSETQPQHF	TGTGCCAGCAGCCCGTGGACAGGGTCTGAGACTCAGCCCCAGCATTTT
TRBJ2-1	TRBD1	.	TRBV28	CASSLSGTGGNEQFF	TGTGCCAGCAGTTTATCCGGGACAGGGGGGAATGAGCAGTTCTTC
TRBJ1-5	.	.	TRBV6-1	CASSEGTAKPYSNQPQHF	TGTGCCAGCAGCGAAGGTACAGCCAAACCCTATAGCAATCAGCCCCAGCATTTT
TRBJ1-6	TRBD1	.	TRBV25-1	CASTQGKDSPLHF	TGTGCCAGCACACAGGGGAAAGATTCACCCCTCCACTTT
TRBJ2-5	TRBD1	.	TRBV7-2	CASSDGQGQETQYF	TGTGCCAGCAGCGACGGACAGGGACAAGAGACCCAGTACTTC
TRBJ1-2	.	.	TRBV28	CASTDRLYGYTF	TGTGCCAGCACCGACAGGCTCTATGGCTACACCTTC
TRBJ2-1	TRBD2	.	TRBV3-1/TRBV3-2	CASSTSTSGYNEQFF	TGTGCCAGCAGCACATCGACTAGCGGGTACAATGAGCAGTTCTTC
TRBJ2-3	.	.	TRBV27	CASSPALALGGTQYF	TGTGCCAGCAGTCCGGCTCTAGCCCTAGGGGGTACGCAGTATTTT
TRBJ1-2	TRBD1	.	TRBV5-6	CASSLISGQANYGYTF	TGTGCCAGCAGCTTGATTTCCGGACAGGCTAACTATGGCTACACCTTC
TRBJ1-1	.	.	TRBV7-6	CASSLAVTGNTEAFF	TGTGCCAGCAGCTTAGCTGTAACGGGAAACACTGAAGCTTTCTTT
TRBJ1-5	TRBD1	medium-sized	TRBV6-2/TRBV6-3	CASSYSRRTGTGVSNQPQHF	TGTGCCAGCAGTTACTCAAGACGGACCGGGACAGGGGTGAGCAATCAGCCCCAGCATTTT
TRBJ1-4	TRBD1	.	TRBV6-1	CASSEVLGGSSREKLFF	TGTGCCAGCAGTGAAGTTTTAGGGGGCTCGTCGAGGGAAAAACTGTTTTTT
TRBJ2-1	TRBD2	.	TRBV4-3	CASSQDRRGGQSEQFF	TGCGCCAGCAGCCAAGATCGGCGGGGGGGCCAGAGTGAGCAGTTCTTC
TRBJ2-6	.	.	TRBV28	CASSFEGAGANVLTF	TGTGCCAGCAGTTTCGAAGGGGCTGGGGCCAACGTCCTGACTTTC
TRBJ2-5	TRBD2	.	TRBV19	CASSLPPGGGYKRETQYF	TGTGCCAGTAGTCTTCCGCCTGGCGGGGGGTATAAAAGAGAGACCCAGTACTTC
TRBJ2-1	.	.	TRBV19	CASSIGLLSYNEQFF	TGTGCCAGTAGTATCGGTCTTCTCTCCTACAATGAGCAGTTCTTC
TRBJ2-1	TRBD2	few	TRBV7-9	CASSPGLAGARRNEQFF	TGTGCCAGCAGCCCCGGACTAGCGGGAGCAAGGAGGAATGAGCAGTTCTTC
TRBJ1-4	.	.	TRBV12-3/TRBV12-4	CASSLAQEKLFF	TGTGCCAGCAGTTTAGCGCAGGAAAAACTGTTTTTT
TRBJ1-4	.	once	TRBV2	CATRSEATNEKLFF	TGTGCCACCAGATCGGAGGCAACTAATGAAAAACTGTTTTTT
TRBJ2-1	TRBD2	.	TRBV28	CASSPEAGTSVDEQFF	TGTGCCAGCAGTCCCGAAGCCGGGACTAGCGTCGATGAGCAGTTCTTC
TRBJ2-1	TRBD2	.	TRBV4-1	CASSPTLAGSYNEQFF	TGCGCCAGCAGCCCTACTTTAGCGGGGAGCTACAATGAGCAGTTCTTC
TRBJ1-2	.	.	TRBV18	CASSPEEVSGYTF	TGTGCCAGCTCACCGGAGGAAGTCAGTGGCTACACCTTC